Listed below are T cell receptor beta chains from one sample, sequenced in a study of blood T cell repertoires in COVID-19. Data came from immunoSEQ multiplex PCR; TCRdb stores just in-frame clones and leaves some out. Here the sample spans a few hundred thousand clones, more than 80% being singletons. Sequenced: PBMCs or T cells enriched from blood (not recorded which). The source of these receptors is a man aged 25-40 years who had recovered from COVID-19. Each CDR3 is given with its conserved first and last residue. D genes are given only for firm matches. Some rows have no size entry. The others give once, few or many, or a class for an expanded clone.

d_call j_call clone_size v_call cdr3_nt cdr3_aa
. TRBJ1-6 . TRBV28 TGTGCCAGCCGTGCCCTAGGGGGTGCATATAATTCACCCCTCCACTTT CASRALGGAYNSPLHF
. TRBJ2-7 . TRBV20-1 TGCAGTGCAAACGACAACTACGAGCAGTACTTC CSANDNYEQYF
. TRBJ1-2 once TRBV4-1 TGCGCCAGCAGCCAAGAAATCCAGCTCGGGGTGAGCTATGGCTACACCTTC CASSQEIQLGVSYGYTF
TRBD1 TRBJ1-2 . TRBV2 TGTGCCAGCTACATACAGGGGTATGGCTACACCTTC CASYIQGYGYTF
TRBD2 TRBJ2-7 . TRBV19 TGTGCCAGTAATCGAGCGGGACGGGGGTACGAGCAGTACTTC CASNRAGRGYEQYF
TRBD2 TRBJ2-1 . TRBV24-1 TGTGCCACCAGTGATTTCCCGGGAGGGGGATACAATGAGCAGTTCTTC CATSDFPGGGYNEQFF
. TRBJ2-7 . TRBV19 TGTGCCAGTAGTCCCACGGGGGATTACGAGCAGTACTTC CASSPTGDYEQYF
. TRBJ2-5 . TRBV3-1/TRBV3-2 TGTGCCAGCAGCCAAGATCCGCAGGGTTGGGAGACCCAGTACTTC CASSQDPQGWETQYF
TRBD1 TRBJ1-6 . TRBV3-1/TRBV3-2 TGTGCCAGCAGAGCACAGGGGAGCTCCTATAATTCACCCCTCCACTTT CASRAQGSSYNSPLHF
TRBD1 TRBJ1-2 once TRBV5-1 TGCGCCAGCAGCTCAGGACAGGCCAGCGATGGCTACACCTTC CASSSGQASDGYTF
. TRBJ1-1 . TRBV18 TGTGCCAGCTCACCGGACAGACTGAACACTGAAGCTTTCTTT CASSPDRLNTEAFF
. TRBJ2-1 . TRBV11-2 TGTGCCAGCAGCATTCGTTCCGGGAGCAATGAGCAGTTCTTC CASSIRSGSNEQFF
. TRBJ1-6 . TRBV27 TGTGCCAGCGGAGCCAGGGTTGGTGAATCACCCCTCCACTTT CASGARVGESPLHF
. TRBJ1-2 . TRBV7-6 TGTGCCAGCAGCTTAGCGGGTCTGGGGCAGTTTGCCTTC CASSLAGLGQFAF
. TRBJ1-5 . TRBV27 TGTGCCAGCAGTGACAGCCCGGTCCCCCATCAGCCCCAGCATTTT CASSDSPVPHQPQHF
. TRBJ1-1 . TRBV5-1 TGCGCCAGCAGCAGAACTCGACAGGTGAACACTGAAGCTTTCTTT CASSRTRQVNTEAFF
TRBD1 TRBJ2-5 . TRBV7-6 TGTGCCAGCAGCTTTTTCTCCGGGACAGGGGGAGGAGAGACCCAGTACTTC CASSFFSGTGGGETQYF
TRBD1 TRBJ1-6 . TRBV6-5 TGTGCCAGCTTCAGGGGGCCGGATTCACCCCTCCACTTT CASFRGPDSPLHF
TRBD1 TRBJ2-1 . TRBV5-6 TGTGCCAGCAGCCCTACCCCGGGACAGGGTACCAATGAGCAGTTCTTC CASSPTPGQGTNEQFF
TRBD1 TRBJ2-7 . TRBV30 TGTGCCTGGAGTGTACTCAGGGGGCTGACCCAAAATAGGTACGAGCAGTACTTC CAWSVLRGLTQNRYEQYF
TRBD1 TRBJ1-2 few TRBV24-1 TGTGCCACCAGTTCCGGGACAGGGTTCTTAAATGGCTACACCTTC CATSSGTGFLNGYTF
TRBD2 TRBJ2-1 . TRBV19 TGTGCCAGTAGTATAGGAAGCGGGGGGGTTAACGATGAGCAGTTCTTC CASSIGSGGVNDEQFF
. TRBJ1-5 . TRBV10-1 TGCGCCAGCAGTGTCGAGTTCGGGGATCAGCCCCAGCATTTT CASSVEFGDQPQHF
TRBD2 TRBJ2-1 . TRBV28 TGTGCCAGCAGCCGGACTAGGTACAATGAGCAGTTCTTC CASSRTRYNEQFF
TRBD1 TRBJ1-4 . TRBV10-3 TGTGCCATCAGGAGGGACAGGGAGGTCGAAAAACTGTTTTTT CAIRRDREVEKLFF
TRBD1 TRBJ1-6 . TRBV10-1 TGCGCCAGCAGTGAGTCGACAGGGACCAATTCACCCCTCCACTTT CASSESTGTNSPLHF